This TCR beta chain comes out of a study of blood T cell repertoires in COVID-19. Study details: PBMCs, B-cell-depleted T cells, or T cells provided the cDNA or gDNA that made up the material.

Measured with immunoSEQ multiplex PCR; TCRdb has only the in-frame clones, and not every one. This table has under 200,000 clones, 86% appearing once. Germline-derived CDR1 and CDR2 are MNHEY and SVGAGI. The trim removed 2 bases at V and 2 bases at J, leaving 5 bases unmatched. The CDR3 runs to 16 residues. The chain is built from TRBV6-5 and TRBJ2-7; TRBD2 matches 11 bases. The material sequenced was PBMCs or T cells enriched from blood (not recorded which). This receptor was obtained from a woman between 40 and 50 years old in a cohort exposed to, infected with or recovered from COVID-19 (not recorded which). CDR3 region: CASSYQVAGGPYEQYF. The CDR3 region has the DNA TGTGCCAGCAGTTACCAGGTAGCGGGGGGGCCCTACGAGCAGTACTTC.